This T cell receptor (beta chain) appears in the sequencing data of a study of T-cell reconstitution after alpha-beta-depleted transplantation in children (TCRdb year 2016). Regarding the complete study: Using TCR repertoire profiling, the study quantitatively followed how T-cell immune reconstitution unfolded in children after TCRalphabeta/CD19-depleted allogeneic hematopoietic cell transplantation.

The sample's treatment or condition label, decoded: allogeneic hematopoietic cell transplantation with graft depleted of TCRalphabeta T cells and CD19 B cells. TCRalphabeta/CD19-depleted allogeneic hematopoietic cell grafts were given to the transplant recipients, all of whom were children. Libraries came from PCR. TCRdb lists the instrument as Illumina HiSeq 2500. Molecular barcoding was employed in the preparation of TCR libraries, with unique molecular identifiers being used to normalize TCRbeta repertoire quantification. The public sequencing data were trimmed at Q25 with fastp and processed into clonotypes with MiXCR by TCRdb, which kept only in-frame beta chains. Rows with one shared CDR3 protein collapse into an entry with the most common genes and DNA. The sample table contains 500,000 to 750,000 distinct CDR3 sequences; only one count was recorded for roughly 13% of them. Around 2.2% of the sample belongs to the ten largest clones.

After removal of 1 base from V and 3 bases from J, the junction retains 3 bases not matched to a gene. CDR1 DFQATT and CDR2 SNEGSKA were looked up in the germline V gene (reference sequence). Including cysteine and phenylalanine, the CDR3 has 14 amino acids. Left in the record is the CDR3 DNA by itself, 42 bases read in frame from the first base. This clonotype was found a few times. What this receptor recognizes is not known. One base away there is no much larger clone; base qualities are not given. Findings and caveats that apply to the study as a whole: In some patients, the high TCRbeta diversity seen at day 60 was put down to recipient T cells and intrathymic progenitors that had survived conditioning. Hyperexpanded clone frequencies declined over subsequent months; after one year, T-cell counts and TCRbeta diversity were mostly attributed to newly produced T cells. Apparently early alphabetaT-cell count recovery about two months after transplant reportedly relied on only several hundred rapidly expanded clones derived from non-depleted graft cells.

This specimen consisted of PBMCs, mostly from graft donor cells, obtained 360 days after TCRalphabeta/CD19-depleted stem cell transplant. The clonotype comes from a male patient aged 5 to 17 who had a stem cell transplant for acute myeloid leukemia, so the T cells may come from the graft donor. Recombination linked TRBV20-1 to TRBJ2-7; 10 nucleotides in the junction match TRBD2. The DNA sequence reads TGCAGTGCTAGAGTTAAGCGGGAGGGCTACGAGCAGTACTTC. Translated, this gives CSARVKREGYEQYF.